This is a list of T cell receptor beta chains from one sample in a study of CD8+ T cells in alopecia areata. Repertoires were generated with immunoSEQ multiplex PCR, while TCRdb's copy carries only in-frame clones and drops some. The sample has approximately 150,000 clones, more than 55% seen once. The sample was CD8+ T cells sorted from blood. These receptor sequences come from a human donor in good health. Each CDR3 is given with its conserved first and last residue. Fields, in order: D gene, V gene, J gene, clone size, CDR3 protein, CDR3 DNA. A D gene is named only where the DNA matches it firmly. Only some rows state a clone size, as once, few, many or a class for expanded clones.

>.|TRBV25-1|TRBJ2-1|.
CASSGVSGGGEQFF
TGTGCCAGCAGTGGCGTTAGCGGTGGGGGTGAGCAGTTCTTC
>TRBD2|TRBV7-9|TRBJ2-3|.
CASSLGTSGTQSTDTQYF
TGTGCCAGCTCCCTGGGGACTAGCGGGACCCAAAGCACAGATACGCAGTATTTT
>.|TRBV6-5|TRBJ1-1|.
CACGTDNTEAFF
TGTGCTTGTGGGACTGACAACACTGAAGCTTTCTTT
>TRBD2|TRBV2|TRBJ2-3|.
CASRNSGSSTDTQYF
TGTGCCAGCAGAAATAGCGGGAGTAGCACAGATACGCAGTATTTT
>TRBD1|TRBV14|TRBJ2-2|.
CASSPYRGLEELFF
TGTGCCAGCAGCCCGTACAGGGGGCTCGAGGAGCTGTTTTTT
>.|TRBV7-9|TRBJ2-5|few
CASSLVETQYF
TGTGCCAGCAGCTTAGTGGAGACCCAGTACTTC
>.|TRBV9|TRBJ2-7|.
CASSVGLGHSEQYF
TGTGCCAGCAGCGTAGGACTAGGGCACTCCGAGCAGTACTTC
>TRBD2|TRBV9|TRBJ2-7|.
CASSVGSGGEQYF
TGTGCCAGCAGCGTAGGTAGCGGGGGCGAGCAGTACTTC
>TRBD2|TRBV29-1|TRBJ2-1|few
CSALAGVYNEQFF
TGCAGCGCCCTAGCGGGAGTCTACAATGAGCAGTTCTTC
>.|TRBV5-1|TRBJ2-5|once
CASSLVGGEKETQYF
TGCGCCAGCAGCTTGGTCGGGGGAGAGAAGGAGACCCAGTACTTC
>TRBD1|TRBV9|TRBJ2-5|.
CASSVGQGRETQYF
TGTGCCAGCAGCGTAGGACAGGGGCGAGAGACCCAGTACTTC
>.|TRBV5-1|TRBJ2-2|few
CASSLRKDPNTGELFF
TGCGCCAGCAGCTTGAGGAAAGATCCGAACACCGGGGAGCTGTTTTTT
>.|TRBV4-1|TRBJ1-5|.
CASSQDTNQPQHF
TGCGCCAGCAGCCAAGACACCAATCAGCCCCAGCATTTT
>TRBD2|TRBV13|TRBJ2-1|.
CASSLGSGSSYNEQFF
TGTGCCAGCAGCTTAGGTAGCGGGAGTTCCTACAATGAGCAGTTCTTC
>.|TRBV19|TRBJ2-7|.
CASSTAYEQYF
TGTGCCAGTAGTACCGCCTACGAGCAGTACTTC
>.|TRBV27|TRBJ2-2|.
CASSLGGGELFF
TGTGCCAGCAGTTTAGGCGGCGGGGAGCTGTTTTTT
>.|TRBV25-1|TRBJ2-5|.
CASKGETQYF
TGTGCCAGCAAGGGGGAGACCCAGTACTTC
>.|TRBV5-4|TRBJ1-1|.
CASSFGIGEAFF
TGTGCCAGCAGCTTTGGAATCGGTGAAGCTTTCTTT
>.|TRBV6-5|TRBJ1-2|.
CASRQFNNYGYTF
TGTGCCAGTAGACAGTTCAATAACTATGGCTACACCTTC
>TRBD1|TRBV7-9|TRBJ2-2|.
CASSQWTGGTGELFF
TGTGCCAGCAGTCAATGGACAGGGGGCACCGGGGAGCTGTTTTTT
>.|TRBV5-1|TRBJ2-7|.
CASSFYPPPWEQYF
TGCGCCAGCAGCTTCTATCCCCCCCCGTGGGAGCAGTACTTC
>TRBD2|TRBV9|TRBJ2-2|few
CASSSRLAGYTGELFF
TGTGCCAGCAGCTCCCGACTAGCGGGGTACACCGGGGAGCTGTTTTTT
>TRBD1|TRBV28|TRBJ2-7|few
CASSPTGTGLSYEQYF
TGTGCCAGCAGTCCAACAGGGACAGGACTCTCCTACGAGCAGTACTTC
>.|TRBV7-9|TRBJ2-3|.
CASRSSGSLGDTQYF
TGTGCCAGCAGAAGTAGCGGCTCTCTGGGAGATACGCAGTATTTT